A selection of T cell receptor beta chains follows, all from one sample in a study of patients and donors after allogeneic stem cell transplantation. TCRdb independently ran MiXCR on the RT-PCR reads; one entry per CDR3 protein. The sample shows about 160,000 distinct CDR3 sequences, over 25% of them seen only once. The sequencing sample was made of blood, either unsorted or a sorted T cell fraction (not recorded which). The receptors stem from a human donor who was either an allogeneic HSCT recipient or a stem cell or donor lymphocyte infusion donor (not recorded which). It is not recorded whose cells these are; they may come from a transplant donor. Each CDR3 is given with its conserved first and last residue. D genes are given only for firm matches. Size values are once, few and many counts, or a class for expanded clones, and some rows have none.

abundance	v_gene	d_gene	j_gene	CDR3nt	CDR3aa
few	TRBV29-1	.	TRBJ1-2	TGCAGCGTTGGTCGGCAGGGAGGCTATGGCTACACCTTC	CSVGRQGGYGYTF
few	TRBV28	TRBD1	TRBJ2-7	TGTGCCAGCTTATCCGGGACAGGGCCCTACGAGCAGTACTTC	CASLSGTGPYEQYF
few	TRBV12-3/TRBV12-4	TRBD2	TRBJ2-5	TGTGCCAGCAGCTCCCTAGCGGGAGCCAAAGAGACCCAGTACTTC	CASSSLAGAKETQYF
.	TRBV14	TRBD2	TRBJ2-7	TGTGCCAGCAGCCTCCGGACTAGCGGCGGTGAGCAGTACTTC	CASSLRTSGGEQYF
.	TRBV4-3	TRBD2	TRBJ2-7	TGCGCCAGCAGCCAAGATTGGGCGGGAGGGCTCTACGAGCAGTACTTC	CASSQDWAGGLYEQYF
few	TRBV6-5	.	TRBJ2-1	TGTGCCAGCAGTTACGGGGATTCCTACAATGAGCAGTTCTTC	CASSYGDSYNEQFF
.	TRBV4-3	.	TRBJ2-7	TGCGCCAGCAGCCAAGATAGCATCAGGGACTTTCCCTACGAGCAGTACTTC	CASSQDSIRDFPYEQYF
many	TRBV5-1	TRBD1	TRBJ2-5	TGCGCCAGTACGACAGGGAACCAAGAGACCCAGTACTTC	CASTTGNQETQYF
few	TRBV10-3	.	TRBJ2-1	TGTGCCATCAGTGAACCTTCGGGTTACAATGAGCAGTTCTTC	CAISEPSGYNEQFF
few	TRBV7-2	.	TRBJ1-3	TGTGCCAGCAGCTTAGGACTGGAGAACACCATATATTTT	CASSLGLENTIYF
once	TRBV7-8	.	TRBJ1-5	TGTGCCAGCAGCTTCTACAGGACCAATCAGCCCCAGCATTTT	CASSFYRTNQPQHF
few	TRBV12-3/TRBV12-4	.	TRBJ2-7	TGTGCCAGCAGTCCTCGGGTGGCCTACGAGCAGTACTTC	CASSPRVAYEQYF
few	TRBV6-6	TRBD1	TRBJ2-1	TGTGCCAGCAGTTATACGGGGACAGCCTACAATGAGCAGTTCTTC	CASSYTGTAYNEQFF
.	TRBV4-2	TRBD2	TRBJ2-7	TGTGCCAGCAGCCAAGATTCCGGCCCGCTAGCGGGCTACGAGCAGTACTTC	CASSQDSGPLAGYEQYF
.	TRBV6-2/TRBV6-3	TRBD1	TRBJ2-1	TGTGCCAGCAGTTACCCCAGACAGGGGAATTATGAGCAGTTCTTC	CASSYPRQGNYEQFF
.	TRBV5-1	.	TRBJ2-5	TGCGCCAGCCATCAGGGCTACCAAGAGACCCAGTACTTC	CASHQGYQETQYF
few	TRBV20-1	TRBD2	TRBJ2-7	TGCAGTGCTTATAGGACTAGCGGAGAATACGAGCAGTACTTC	CSAYRTSGEYEQYF
many	TRBV6-2/TRBV6-3	.	TRBJ2-1	TGTGCCACCCGGCCCTTGGGGATATACAATGAGCAGTTCTTC	CATRPLGIYNEQFF
few	TRBV5-1	TRBD1	TRBJ1-2	TGCGCCAGCAGCTCGGACAGGGGTTTACGGGGCTACACCTTC	CASSSDRGLRGYTF
few	TRBV7-8	TRBD1	TRBJ2-3	TGTGCCAGCAGCTTAGCCTGGAAGGACAGGGCATTCGCAGATACGCAGTATTTT	CASSLAWKDRAFADTQYF
.	TRBV29-1	.	TRBJ2-3	TGCAGCGTTGAAGATAGCGGAGGTTGGAAAGATACGCAGTATTTT	CSVEDSGGWKDTQYF
many	TRBV18	.	TRBJ1-1	TGTGCCAGCTCACCCCGGGCTAACACTGAAGCTTTCTTT	CASSPRANTEAFF
.	TRBV7-2	.	TRBJ1-1	TGTGCCAGCAGCTTAGAATACCGGCGCCCAGCTTTCTTT	CASSLEYRRPAFF
.	TRBV20-1	.	TRBJ2-1	TGCAGTACCAGTCGCGGATACAATGAGCAGTTCTTC	CSTSRGYNEQFF
few	TRBV20-1	.	TRBJ2-3	TGCAGTTCAACTAACCCCGCGGCTTCTAGCACAGATACGCAGTATTTT	CSSTNPAASSTDTQYF
few	TRBV5-1	.	TRBJ2-1	TGCGCCAGCAGCGTGGGAGCGAGCTCCTACAATGAGCAGTTCTTC	CASSVGASSYNEQFF
once	TRBV27	TRBD2	TRBJ2-7	TGTGCCAGCAGTAGCCCACGCGCTAGCGGGGGGTACGAGCAGTACTTC	CASSSPRASGGYEQYF
few	TRBV9	TRBD2	TRBJ2-3	TGTGCCAGCAGCGTACGGGCTAGCGGGAGTGATACGCAGTATTTT	CASSVRASGSDTQYF
few	TRBV2	TRBD2	TRBJ2-4	TGTGCCAGCAGTAGGACTAGCGGCAACATTCAGTACTTC	CASSRTSGNIQYF
.	TRBV18	TRBD1	TRBJ2-1	TGTGCCAGCTCACGCGACCGGACAGGGGGCAATGAGCAGTTCTTC	CASSRDRTGGNEQFF
.	TRBV4-3	.	TRBJ2-7	TGCGCCAGCAGCCCTGGACTTAACGACTACGAGCAGTACTTC	CASSPGLNDYEQYF
.	TRBV30	.	TRBJ2-2	TGTGCCTGGAGATCGGTGACTACCACCGGGGAGCTGTTTTTT	CAWRSVTTTGELFF
.	TRBV27	.	TRBJ2-3	TGTGCCAGCAGTTTTGGGGCAGGGAGTATAGATACGCAGTATTTT	CASSFGAGSIDTQYF
.	TRBV30	.	TRBJ2-2	TGTGCCTGGAAATCTGTAGTAGTTAACACCGGGGAGCTGTTTTTT	CAWKSVVVNTGELFF
.	TRBV3-1	.	TRBJ2-5	TGTGCCAGCAGCCTCCCTATGGAGACCCAGTACTTC	CASSLPMETQYF
many	TRBV12-3/TRBV12-4	.	TRBJ1-2	TGTGCCAGCAGCAGCGGGGGGGGCGGTGGCTACACCTTC	CASSSGGGGGYTF
.	TRBV28	TRBD2	TRBJ2-1	TGTGCCAGCAGTTTTGGACTAGCGGGATTTAATGAGCAGTTCTTC	CASSFGLAGFNEQFF
.	TRBV7-9	.	TRBJ2-5	TGTGCCAGCGTTTCTAGGACCCAATACGGGACCCAGTACTTC	CASVSRTQYGTQYF
.	TRBV20-1	TRBD2	TRBJ2-1	TGCAGTGCTAGAGATCCCTTCGGGAGGGCCGGGGATGAGCAGTTCTTC	CSARDPFGRAGDEQFF
.	TRBV4-3	TRBD2	TRBJ2-7	TGCGCCAGCAGCGTGGGACTAGCGGGAGAAATCTACGAGCAGTACTTC	CASSVGLAGEIYEQYF
.	TRBV20-1	.	TRBJ2-7	TGCAGTGCTAGAGACCGGGACCCTGTTGGCGAGCAGTACTTC	CSARDRDPVGEQYF
few	TRBV27	.	TRBJ2-7	TGTGCCAGCAGTTTCGGCAGGTTAGCCTACGAGCAGTACTTC	CASSFGRLAYEQYF
.	TRBV4-1	.	TRBJ1-5	TGCGCCAGCAGCCAAGAGGGCGAGTCGGCCAATCAGCCCCAGCATTTT	CASSQEGESANQPQHF
few	TRBV29-1	TRBD1	TRBJ2-7	TGCAGCGTTGAATGGGACAGGCCCTCCTACGAGCAGTACTTC	CSVEWDRPSYEQYF
few	TRBV4-3	TRBD1	TRBJ2-3	TGCGCCAGCAGCCAAGATGCCCACAGGGGGCTGACAGATACGCAGTATTTT	CASSQDAHRGLTDTQYF
.	TRBV12-3/TRBV12-4	.	TRBJ2-1	TGTGCCAGCAGTCCCCGGGGCAGCGGGCGTTCCTACAATGAGCAGTTCTTC	CASSPRGSGRSYNEQFF
few	TRBV7-2	.	TRBJ1-5	TGTGCCAGCAGCTTAGCAGGGTTACAGCCCCAGCATTTT	CASSLAGLQPQHF
.	TRBV7-2	.	TRBJ1-5	TGTGCCAGCAGCTTAGGAGGGGTTCAGCCCCAGCATTTT	CASSLGGVQPQHF
few	TRBV5-1	TRBD2	TRBJ2-7	TGCGCCAGCAGCTTGGACCCCCTAGCGGGACTATCCTACGAGCAGTACTTC	CASSLDPLAGLSYEQYF
.	TRBV20-1	.	TRBJ2-7	TGCAGTGCTACGGTCTCCTACGAGCAGTACTTC	CSATVSYEQYF
.	TRBV18	.	TRBJ1-2	TGTGCCAGCTCACCGATCGTGCAGGGGACCTATGGCTACACCTTC	CASSPIVQGTYGYTF
.	TRBV5-6	.	TRBJ2-5	TGTGCCAGCAGCTGGGCCGGCACGGAGACCCAGTACTTC	CASSWAGTETQYF
few	TRBV30	.	TRBJ1-5	TGTGCCTGGAGTACAGGGCTTTATCAGCCCCAGCATTTT	CAWSTGLYQPQHF
.	TRBV6-5	TRBD1	TRBJ2-3	TGTGCCAGCAGTTACTCTTTACGGACAGGGACAGATACGCAGTATTTT	CASSYSLRTGTDTQYF
.	TRBV5-6	TRBD2	TRBJ2-1	TGTGCCAGCACCATCATAGCGGGGTACAATGAGCAGTTCTTC	CASTIIAGYNEQFF
.	TRBV4-2	.	TRBJ2-7	TGTGCCAGCAGCCAAGGGGGCGGGGTAACCTACGAGCAGTACTTC	CASSQGGGVTYEQYF
.	TRBV12-3/TRBV12-4	.	TRBJ2-5	TGTGCCAGCAGTACTAGACAGGTACAAGAGACCCAGTACTTC	CASSTRQVQETQYF
few	TRBV25-1	.	TRBJ2-5	TGTGCCAGCAGTGAAACTACACCACTTCAAGAGACCCAGTACTTC	CASSETTPLQETQYF
.	TRBV5-6	.	TRBJ2-7	TGTGCCAGCCAGACAGGCCAACCTCCCTACGAGCAGTACTTC	CASQTGQPPYEQYF
.	TRBV6-5	.	TRBJ1-4	TGTGCCAGCAGGATAGGACAGTTTGCAACTAATGAAAAACTGTTTTTT	CASRIGQFATNEKLFF